The 25 T cell receptor beta chains below come from one sample, sequenced in a study of OX40 agonist ivuxolimab in advanced cancers. The library was made by the immunoSEQ multiplex PCR assay. TCRdb retrieved this table from immuneACCESS and kept in-frame rearrangements only. Not all clones are present; in checked studies, unresolved V genes account for under half, and no reason is known for the remainder. Here the sample has about 58,000 clones; roughly four fifths occur a single time. Less than 3.5% of the sample rests with the top ten. Sequenced material: CD4+ or CD8+ T cells sorted from blood, taken in a trial of the OX40 agonist ivuxolimab. The receptors were gathered from an adult with an advanced solid tumor such as melanoma, head and neck, liver or kidney cancer.

The chain combines TRBV6-6 with TRBJ2-7; weak D call: TRBD1 (6 bases). This CDR3 region has 12 residues. Germline V CDR1 and CDR2: MNHNY, SVGAGI (reference sequence). The V and J ends lost 4 bases and 6 bases respectively, with 10 bases between them. Here the CDR3 reads CASSSQGIEQYF. CDR3 DNA: TGTGCCAGCAGTTCTCAGGGGATCGAGCAGTACTTC.

The J gene is TRBJ2-7, the V gene TRBV10-3; D is uncertain. CDR1 and CDR2 from the germline V gene are ENHRY and SYGVKD. This CDR3 has 12 amino acids. V lost 6 bases and J lost 1, with 7 bases in between. The CDR3 DNA is TGTGCCATCAGGGGTGTGTCCTACGAGCAGTACTTC. Its protein is CAIRGVSYEQYF.

The chain couples TRBV23-1 to TRBJ1-3; 10 nucleotides match TRBD1. TRBV23-1 is an open reading frame whose function is uncertain. The CDR3 sequence is 17 residues long. Trimming removed 2 bases from V and 0 bases from J; junction bases left unmatched: 4. The CDR3, as DNA: TGCGCCAGCAGTCAACTAGGGACAGGGGACTCTGGAAACACCATATATTTT. It yields the protein CASSQLGTGDSGNTIYF.

The chain carries TRBV5-1 and TRBJ1-4; 8 bases fit TRBD1. This CDR3 contains 15 residues. V was pared by 4 bases and J by 8 bases, with 10 bases of the junction left unmatched. Germline V gene lookup returns CDR1 SGHRS and CDR2 YFSETQ. The CDR3 loop is CASSTTGVKGEKLFF. DNA of the CDR3: TGCGCCAGCAGCACGACAGGGGTAAAGGGAGAAAAACTGTTTTTT.

The genes are TRBV18 and TRBJ1-2; the match to TRBD1 covers 9 bases. Trimming at V came to 0 bases and at J to 1 base, leaving 6 bases not matched to a gene. The CDR3 spans 17 residues. Germline V lookup: CDR1 KGHSH, CDR2 LQKENI. CDR3: CASSPPTGGLFNYGYTF. The CDR3, as DNA: TGTGCCAGCTCACCACCGACAGGGGGTTTATTTAACTATGGCTACACCTTC.

The J gene is TRBJ1-1, the V gene TRBV4-3; 7 bases align to TRBD1. The CDR3 length is 16 residues. Germline V CDR1 and CDR2: LGHNA, YSLEER. The trim removed 4 bases at V and 0 bases at J, leaving 8 bases unmatched. CDR3 sequence (DNA): TGCGCCAGCAGCCTACTTTCGGGACAGATGAACACTGAAGCTTTCTTT. This gives the protein CASSLLSGQMNTEAFF.

The V and J genes are TRBV7-2 and TRBJ1-4; no clear D. Germline assignment: CDR1 SGHTA and CDR2 FQGNSA. The CDR3 runs 13 residues. This chain's CDR3 is CATSWGKNEKLFF. The CDR3 DNA sequence: TGTGCTACCTCTTGGGGTAAAAATGAAAAACTGTTTTTT.

The V call is TRBV4-2, the J call TRBJ2-7; no firm D call. In germline, CDR1 is LGHNA, CDR2 YNFKEQ. The CDR3 is made up of 15 amino acids. The V end was cut by 0 bases, the J end by 2 bases, with 11 bases between. The CDR3 coding sequence is TGTGCCAGCAGCCAAGATGCCGAAGCCCCCTACGAGCAGTACTTC. The encoded protein is CASSQDAEAPYEQYF.

This chain uses TRBV6-6 with TRBJ2-5; 9 bases align to TRBD2. There are 15 residues in the CDR3. Unmatched junction bases numbered 2, after V lost 2 bases and J lost 1 base. The germline V gene has CDR1 MNHNY and CDR2 SVGAGI (reference sequence). The CDR3 here is CASSYGAGGQETQYF. CDR3 bases: TGTGCCAGCAGTTACGGAGCGGGGGGCCAAGAGACCCAGTACTTC.

The chain carries TRBV7-2 and TRBJ1-6; D is ambiguous. This CDR3 has 13 amino acids. With 4 bases removed from V and 7 bases from J, the gap between germline ends came to 8 bases. Germline CDR1 reads SGHTA; CDR2 reads FQGNSA. The chain's CDR3 is CASSSSPNSPLHF. The CDR3 DNA reads as TGTGCCAGCAGCTCTAGCCCCAATTCACCCCTCCACTTT.

The chain has TRBV7-9 and TRBJ2-3, with D possibly being TRBD2 (5 bases). Trimming pared 1 base from V and 1 base from J, leaving 9 bases between. In germline, CDR1 is SEHNR, CDR2 FQNEAQ (reference sequence). The CDR3 loop spans 15 amino acids. The CDR3 sequence is CASSLVAGGTDTQYF. CDR3 in DNA: TGTGCCAGCAGCTTAGTGGCCGGGGGCACAGATACGCAGTATTTT.

This clone was found once. The rearrangement joins TRBV5-1 to TRBJ2-6; 8 positions agree with TRBD2. Germline CDR1 reads SGHRS; CDR2 reads YFSETQ. The CDR3 contains 16 residues. The junction had 8 bases not matched to a gene; V was cut back by 5 bases and J by 4 bases. For the CDR3, the DNA is TGCGCCAGCAGGAATCGGGGGGGCCAAGGGGCCAACGTCCTGACTTTC. Its protein is CASRNRGGQGANVLTF.

The chain links TRBV19 to TRBJ2-7; TRBD1 matches 10 bases. J lost 4 bases, V lost 6 bases, and 6 bases had no gene match. This CDR3 contains 14 residues. Germline loops: CDR1 LNHDA, CDR2 SQIVND (reference sequence). In DNA, the CDR3 is TGTGCCAGTAGGGGGACAGGGGAAACGTACGAGCAGTACTTC. This translates into CASRGTGETYEQYF.

The chain recombines TRBV5-1 with TRBJ1-2; D remains ambiguous. Germline-derived CDR1 and CDR2 are SGHRS and YFSETQ. The CDR3 consists of 16 residues. Trimming took 1 base from V and 4 from J, leaving 17 bases between them. CDR3 sequence: CASSLLSTAFAYGYTF. The DNA for the CDR3 is TGCGCCAGCAGCTTGTTGTCCACAGCCTTCGCCTATGGCTACACCTTC.

Concerning this clone: This sample includes further DNA sequences coding for the same CDR3. The chain recombines TRBV7-2 with TRBJ1-1; the D is unclear. CDR3 length: 13 amino acids. Germline values: CDR1 SGHTA, CDR2 FQGNSA. Deletions cut 1 base from V and 1 base from J, with 4 bases between. CDR3 sequence reads: CASSLERNTEAFF. CDR3 bases: TGTGCCAGCAGCTTAGAAAGGAACACTGAAGCTTTCTTT.

In nucleotides, the CDR3 is TGCGCCAGCAGCTGGACTAGCCCAGGGACAGATACGCAGTATTTT. This codes for CASSWTSPGTDTQYF. The chain has TRBV5-1 and TRBJ2-3; 8 bases are a match to TRBD2. The CDR3 totals 15 residues. V lost 3 bases and J lost 3; bases outside the gene matches: 6. The germline gives CDR1 SGHRS, CDR2 YFSETQ.

The chain links TRBV5-8 to TRBJ2-3; 15 nucleotides align to TRBD2. CDR3 length equals 17 residues. Per the germline V gene, CDR1 is SGHTS and CDR2 is YDEGEE. V shed 0 bases, J shed 6 bases, and the junction held 5 bases outside the gene matches. CDR3 DNA sequence: TGTGCCAGCAGCTTGGGGACTAGCGGGGGGGCTGACGATACGCAGTATTTT. Translated, it gives CASSLGTSGGADDTQYF.

This clone was found a few times. This rearrangement joins TRBV18 to TRBJ2-7; TRBD2 might be the D (6 bases). The CDR3 runs 13 residues. Germline lookup yields CDR1 KGHSH and CDR2 LQKENI. The V end lost 2 bases, the J end lost 5 bases, and 10 bases lay between the germline ends. The CDR3 DNA reads TGTGCCAGCTCACCAAGGAGGGGCAACGAGCAGTACTTC. Amino acids: CASSPRRGNEQYF.

The sample holds a few counts of this clone. J is TRBJ1-1 and V is TRBV7-2; D is uncertain. V dropped 2 bases and J dropped 3 bases, with 13 bases sitting between them. The CDR3 length is 15 residues. The germline V gene encodes CDR1 SGHTA and CDR2 FQGNSA. The CDR3 loop is CASSLQGRRYTEAFF. The CDR3 DNA sequence: TGTGCCAGCAGCTTACAAGGGAGACGTTACACTGAAGCTTTCTTT.

V is TRBV6-1 and J is TRBJ1-6, with a possible D match to TRBD1 (5 bases). Germline V gene lookup returns CDR1 MNHNS and CDR2 SASEGT. The CDR3 runs 14 residues. Trimming cost V 0 bases and J 17 bases, with 17 bases left between them. CDR3: CASSEASVTVDFHF. CDR3 in DNA: TGTGCCAGCAGTGAAGCGAGTGTGACAGTGGACTTCCACTTT.

This clone was observed a single time. V gene TRBV4-1 combines with J gene TRBJ2-5; 11 bases match TRBD2. The trim removed 4 bases at V and 0 bases at J, leaving 10 bases unmatched. CDR1 is MGHRA and CDR2 is YSYEKL in the germline V gene. The CDR3 is 18 amino acids. For the CDR3, the DNA is TGCGCCAGCAGCCCAGGGGCTAGCGGGGGGAAGTACCAAGAGACCCAGTACTTC. This sequence encodes CASSPGASGGKYQETQYF.

The CDR3 protein is CASNRVTNQPQHF. The CDR3 nucleotides are TGTGCCAGTAATCGGGTCACTAATCAGCCCCAGCATTTT. V usage is TRBV19 and J usage is TRBJ1-5; D call uncertain. The V and J ends lost 7 bases and 4 bases respectively, with 11 bases between them. Per the germline V gene, CDR1 is LNHDA and CDR2 is SQIVND (reference sequence). This CDR3 has 13 amino acids. Combining the CDR3 with reference TRBV19 and TRBJ1-5 gives the whole variable domain DGGITQSPKYLFRKEGQNVTLSCEQNLNHDAMYWYRQDPGQGLRLIYYSQIVNDFQKGDIAEGYSVSREKKESFPLTVTSAQKNPTAFYLCASNRVTNQPQHFGDGTRLSIL.

V usage is TRBV11-2 and J usage is TRBJ2-3; no clear D gene. CDR1 and CDR2 from the germline V gene are SGHAT and FQNNGV. V was clipped by 5 bases and J by 2 bases, with 11 bases between them. This CDR3 is built from 14 residues. CDR3 sequence (DNA): TGTGCCAGCAGCGCGAGTTGGGACACAGATACGCAGTATTTT. It specifies CASSASWDTDTQYF.

This clone appeared a single time. This chain connects TRBV11-1 to TRBJ2-3, with D maybe TRBD2 (6 bases). V lost 5 bases and J lost 6, with 15 bases in between. This CDR3 comprises 14 residues. Germline CDR1 is SGHAT and CDR2 is FQDESV (reference sequence). The CDR3 sequence: CASSVGSFRDTQYF. DNA for the CDR3: TGTGCCAGCAGCGTCGGGAGCTTTAGGGATACGCAGTATTTT.

In regard to this clone: The sample carries other DNA sequences with the same CDR3. This rearrangement joins TRBV19 to TRBJ2-7, with 14 bases that match TRBD2. Germline V CDR1 and CDR2: LNHDA, SQIVND (reference sequence). The CDR3 covers 15 residues. The junction had 1 base not matched to a gene; V was cut back by 5 bases and J by 1 base. The CDR3 region has the DNA TGTGCCAGTAGTGGACTAGCGGGGGGTTCCTACGAGCAGTACTTC. Encoded protein: CASSGLAGGSYEQYF.